Sequencing of this T cell receptor beta chain was carried out in a study of CD8+ T cells in alopecia areata. Treatment noted: oral pan-JAK inhibitor, 5-10 mg twice daily. RNA, once extracted, was reverse transcribed into cDNA for use as the sequencing template. Only in-frame clones appear in the TCRdb table, and some are missing; sequencing was by immunoSEQ multiplex PCR. This table has about 160,000 clones, roughly two thirds appearing once. V was cut by 1 base and J by 10 bases, with 8 bases left in between. CDR1 is WNHNN, CDR2 SYGVQD, per germline (reference sequence). The CDR3 has 12 amino acids. Points from the study as a whole: Mice showed clearer TCR sharing than patients did, a gap that was possibly HLA-related.

About this clone: The antigen remains unidentified.

The chain recombines TRBV10-1 with TRBJ2-1, with TRBD2 as a possible D gene (5 bases). The sequences come from CD4+ T cells sorted from blood, collected at week 4, from a patient treated with tofacitinib. This receptor was obtained from a human donor with alopecia areata. The CDR3 nucleotides are TGCGCCAGCAGTGAGTTCGGGGAGGAGCAGTTCTTC. Translated: CASSEFGEEQFF.